This T cell receptor (beta chain) was recovered during a study of OX40 agonist ivuxolimab in advanced cancers. At the level of the whole study: Ivuxolimab, which targeted the costimulatory receptor OX40 (CD134), was an agonistic, fully human IgG2 monoclonal antibody. Intravenous ivuxolimab was administered to patients every 2 weeks at six dose levels: 0.01, 0.1, 0.3, 1.5, 3 and 10 mg/kg. Of the roughly 54 dose-escalation patients, hepatocellular carcinoma was present in roughly 19, melanoma in roughly 15, renal cell carcinoma in 9 and head and neck cancer in 9. The dose-escalation cohort was 82.7% male with a mean age of about 60 years, ranging from roughly 23 to 79. Prior anti-PD-1, anti-PD-L1 or anti-CTLA-4 therapy was permitted, and checkpoint inhibitors had been received by 30% to 40% of dose-escalation patients. Three dose-escalation patients achieved partial responses, one with hepatocellular carcinoma and two with cutaneous melanoma. The purpose of peripheral TCRbeta sequencing was to test whether ivuxolimab changed TCR sequence diversity and led to clonal T-cell expansion. The paper describes the monotherapy dose-escalation part (N of about 52 patients) of the phase I trial of ivuxolimab. Paper-wide results and their limitations: Low levels of normalized T-cell clonal expansion were also seen in some nonresponding patients. In partial responders in the 0.1-3.0 mg/kg groups, normalized peripheral clonal expansion was found to be among the lowest, especially among CD8+ T cells. On average, CD8+ T cells showed more expanded clones than CD4+ T cells after ivuxolimab. At doses of 0.1 to 3.0 mg/kg, clonal expansion of both CD4+ and CD8+ blood T cells was observed from baseline to week 6. Antigen specificity was not determined for the clonally expanded peripheral T cells.

Reading the germline V gene gives CDR1 SGHDN and CDR2 FVKESK. The CDR3 numbers 17 residues from cysteine through phenylalanine. Only the CDR3 portion is preserved as DNA: 51 bases, with reading frame beginning at the first base. Trimming removed 4 bases from V and 3 bases from J, leaving 19 bases between the germline ends. Genomic DNA was extracted from sorted cells for sequencing of the TCRbeta CDR3 region. The immunoSEQ Assay was used for sequencing of TCRbeta CDR3 regions. TCRdb took over this immuneACCESS table, retaining in-frame rearrangements with V and J assigned. Such tables are incomplete; in checked studies, under half of the missing clones stem from an unresolved V gene, and the remainder is unexplained. The sample table records 9,500 to 15,000 clones; approximately 83% of these occur just once. Of the sample, approximately 19% falls within the top ten clones. Of note for this clone: The target of this receptor is not known. No base quality information exists; no much larger clone differs at one position.

Patients with a history of autoimmune disease or receiving systemic immunosuppression were excluded from the trial. In every dose cohort, peripheral blood was drawn for TCR sequencing at baseline, cycle 4 day 1, and cycle 7 day 1. The samples were drawn from a first-in-human, open-label, multicenter phase I dose-escalation trial of ivuxolimab. Adults with locally advanced or metastatic head and neck squamous cell, hepatocellular, melanoma or renal cell carcinoma were enrolled in the trial. Before TCR sequencing, CD4+ and CD8+ T cells were separately sorted from peripheral blood. Sequenced material: CD4+ or CD8+ T cells sorted from blood, taken in a trial of the OX40 agonist ivuxolimab. The V and J genes are TRBV14 and TRBJ1-5, and TRBD1 may be the D gene, going by 6 matching bases. This sequence was found in an adult with an advanced solid tumor such as melanoma, head and neck, liver or kidney cancer. The CDR3 sequence is CASSPRKGVTYNQPQHF. The DNA reads TGTGCCAGCAGCCCCCGGAAGGGGGTAACCTACAATCAGCCCCAGCATTTT.